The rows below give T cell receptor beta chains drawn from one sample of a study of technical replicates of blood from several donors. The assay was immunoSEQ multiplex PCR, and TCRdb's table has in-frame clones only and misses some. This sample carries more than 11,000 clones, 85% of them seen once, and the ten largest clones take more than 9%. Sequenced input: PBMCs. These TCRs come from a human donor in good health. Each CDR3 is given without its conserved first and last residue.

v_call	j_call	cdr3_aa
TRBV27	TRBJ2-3	ASSLYGGNTDTQY
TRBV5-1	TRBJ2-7	ASSLQGTDYEQY
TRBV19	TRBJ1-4	ASSLTGQNEKLF
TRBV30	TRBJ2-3	AWRDSPSTDTQY
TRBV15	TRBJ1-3	ATSSATSGNTIY
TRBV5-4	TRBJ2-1	ASSSRFGSGREPNNEQF
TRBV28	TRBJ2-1	ASRPRLGSNEQF
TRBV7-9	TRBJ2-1	ASSPPKSNYNEQF
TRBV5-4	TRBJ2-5	ASSLAGLGGGETQY
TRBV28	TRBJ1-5	ASSLYRGRNQPQH
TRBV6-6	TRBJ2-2	ASRQGNTGELF
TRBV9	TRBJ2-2	ASSPWTSGRTGELF
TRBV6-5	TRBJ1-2	ASSYSSGYYGYT
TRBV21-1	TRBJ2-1	ASSKRVAGGEQF
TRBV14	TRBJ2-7	ASSLGTGAYEQY
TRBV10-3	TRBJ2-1	AISEGTSGSNEQF
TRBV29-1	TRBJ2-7	SVEGTGGLY